Each of the 25 T cell receptor beta chains below was sequenced from the same sample in a study of T cells in Graves' hyperthyroidism and ophthalmopathy. Amplified TCR beta CDR3 regions came from RNA transcripts. With the HTBI primer set, the TCR CDR3 went through a first round of RT-PCR. TCRdb processed the multiplex PCR reads anew with MiXCR; each CDR3 protein has one entry. Among approximately 700,000 distinct CDR3 sequences listed, about 15% were seen once. Sample: blood. The receptors here all came from a man aged 18 to 30 with Graves' hyperthyroidism.

The CDR3 protein is CASSPAGLAGIYEQYF. The CDR3 DNA follows: TGTGCCAGCTCACCCGCCGGACTAGCGGGGATCTACGAGCAGTACTTC. The V gene is TRBV18, the J gene TRBJ2-7; 12 bases are a match to TRBD2. The germline gives CDR1 KGHSH, CDR2 LQKENI. With V trimmed by 3 bases and J by 3 bases, 6 bases remained unmatched. The CDR3 length is 16 residues.

The chain links TRBV6-6 to TRBJ2-3; D is possibly TRBD2 (6 bases). Trimming removed 0 bases from V and 1 base from J, with 11 bases in between. The CDR3 loop spans 16 amino acids. In germline, CDR1 is MNHNY, CDR2 SVGAGI (reference sequence). The CDR3 protein is CASSYSGTERTDTQYF. CDR3 nucleotides: TGTGCCAGCAGTTACTCGGGGACTGAACGCACAGATACGCAGTATTTT.

This clonotype was detected only a few times. This chain joins TRBV7-3 and TRBJ2-1, with D possibly matching TRBD2 (6 bases). V gave up 5 bases and J gave up 12 bases, with 17 bases separating them. The CDR3 has 13 amino acids. Looked up from germline, CDR1 is SGHTA and CDR2 is FQGTGA. The CDR3 region has the DNA TGTGCCAGCAGCCAAACTGCGGGACCAACGCAGTTCTTC. This encodes CASSQTAGPTQFF.

The table lists this clonotype with many counts. J is TRBJ1-2 and V is TRBV27; no clear D gene. The ends were cut back, 4 bases at V and 3 bases at J, with 18 bases in the middle. CDR3 length equals 16 residues. CDR1 MNHEY and CDR2 SMNVEV come from the germline V gene (reference sequence). The CDR3 reads CASSSEPTPTHYGYTF. DNA for the CDR3: TGTGCCAGCAGTTCGGAACCAACGCCAACTCACTATGGCTACACCTTC.

The table lists this clonotype with many counts. The rearrangement uses TRBV28 and TRBJ2-1; 8 nucleotides align to TRBD2. Germline values: CDR1 MDHEN, CDR2 SYDVKM. The J segment lost 8 bases and the V segment lost 5 bases, leaving 20 bases of the junction unmatched. The CDR3 loop spans 18 amino acids. Here the CDR3 reads CASSGGDQSGRAIHEQFF. The CDR3 region has the DNA TGTGCCAGCAGTGGGGGGGATCAAAGCGGGAGAGCAATCCATGAGCAGTTCTTC.

The V and J genes are TRBV25-1 and TRBJ1-2; D is undetermined. Germline loops: CDR1 MGHDK, CDR2 SYGVNS. Trimming took off 3 bases at V and 0 bases at J, with 8 bases between the two ends. The CDR3 is 14 amino acids. The CDR3 sequence: CASSDFLTNYGYTF. CDR3 sequence (DNA): TGTGCCAGCAGTGATTTCCTAACTAACTATGGCTACACCTTC.

This clonotype was seen more than once but under ten times. This chain connects TRBV20-1 to TRBJ2-1, with 9 bases aligning to TRBD2. The trim removed 2 bases at V and 8 bases at J, leaving 10 bases unmatched. The CDR3 contains 15 residues. The germline CDR1 and CDR2 sequences are DFQATT and SNEGSKA (reference sequence). The CDR3: CSARKREVILDEQFF. For the CDR3, the DNA is TGCAGTGCTAGAAAGCGGGAGGTGATTTTGGATGAGCAGTTCTTC.

The chain joins TRBV19 to TRBJ1-1; D is perhaps TRBD1 (6 bases). This CDR3 has 15 amino acids. Germline lookup yields CDR1 LNHDA and CDR2 SQIVND (reference sequence). V lost 5 bases, J lost 5 bases, and 18 bases lay in between. The CDR3 nucleotides read TGTGCCAGTAGTGCACAACCGGGGGGGGCTACTGAAGCTTTCTTT. Encoded protein: CASSAQPGGATEAFF.

This clonotype was seen a few times. The chain is built from TRBV20-1 and TRBJ2-7, with TRBD1 as a possible D gene (6 bases). Looked up from germline, CDR1 is DFQATT and CDR2 is SNEGSKA (reference sequence). The CDR3 has 13 amino acids. Trimming took off 8 bases at V and 0 bases at J, with 14 bases between the two ends. The CDR3 coding sequence is TGCAGTCCCCGGGACACGCTCTCCTACGAGCAGTACTTC. The encoded protein is CSPRDTLSYEQYF.

This clonotype was found once. This chain uses TRBV30 with TRBJ1-1; TRBD1 is a possible D gene (5 bases). CDR1 and CDR2 from the germline V gene are GTSNPN and SVGIG (reference sequence). The CDR3 runs to 12 residues. Trimming stripped 2 bases from V and 5 bases from J, with 9 bases between. The chain's CDR3 is CAWSHGGTEAFF. CDR3 DNA sequence: TGTGCCTGGAGTCATGGGGGGACTGAAGCTTTCTTT.

This clonotype was picked up a small number of times. This chain joins TRBV7-9 and TRBJ1-2; 8 positions agree with TRBD1. CDR3 length: 16 residues. Germline CDR1 and CDR2: SEHNR and FQNEAQ (reference sequence). With V trimmed by 2 bases and J by 4 bases, 9 bases remained unmatched. The CDR3 protein is CASSLPGQGGLYGYTF. Written as DNA, the CDR3 is TGTGCCAGCAGCTTACCCGGACAGGGAGGGCTCTATGGCTACACCTTC.

This clonotype was seen only a few times. This chain connects TRBV18 to TRBJ2-7, with 11 positions matching TRBD1. The V gene's germline CDR1 is KGHSH and CDR2 LQKENI. V shed 3 bases, J shed 3 bases, and the junction held 4 bases outside the gene matches. This CDR3 is built from 15 residues. CDR3 nucleotides: TGTGCCAGCTCACCCTTAGGGACAGGGGGCTACGAGCAGTACTTC. Translated, it gives CASSPLGTGGYEQYF.

This clonotype came up many times. The chain recombines TRBV27 with TRBJ1-1; no definite D call. This CDR3 contains 15 residues. CDR1 MNHEY and CDR2 SMNVEV come from the germline V gene (reference sequence). Trimming removed 0 bases from V and 5 bases from J, with 13 bases in between. DNA for the CDR3: TGTGCCAGCAGTTTATCTCCCGTGGGAGGTACTGAAGCTTTCTTT. Translated, it gives CASSLSPVGGTEAFF.

This clonotype was seen repeatedly, ten times or more. The genes are TRBV28 and TRBJ2-3; TRBD2 aligns across 7 bases. J lost 0 bases, V lost 6 bases, and 9 bases had no gene match. Looked up from germline, CDR1 is MDHEN and CDR2 is SYDVKM. The CDR3 runs to 16 residues. The CDR3 sequence: CASRPWGGPSTDTQYF. For the CDR3, the DNA is TGTGCCAGCAGACCGTGGGGGGGTCCTAGCACAGATACGCAGTATTTT.

This sequence joins TRBV14 and TRBJ2-1; 8 bases are shared with TRBD2. The CDR3 covers 15 residues. Germline V gene lookup returns CDR1 SGHDN and CDR2 FVKESK. Trimming removed 4 bases from V and 9 bases from J; junction bases left unmatched: 11. The DNA for the CDR3 is TGTGCCAGCAGCCCCCCGGGGGGGGGCCACAGTGAGCAGTTCTTC. This codes for CASSPPGGGHSEQFF.

In this sample, this clonotype turned up a few times. Germline and junction disagree at one end, which may indicate a read error. The genes are TRBV28 and TRBJ2-1, with no clear D. Germline V lookup: CDR1 MDHEN, CDR2 SYDVKM. The CDR3 length is 12 residues. In DNA, the CDR3 is TGTGCCAGCAGTTTAAGGGTCAATGAGCAGCTCTTC. It is translated as CASSLRVNEQLF.

The V gene is TRBV10-3, the J gene TRBJ1-6; 8 nucleotides align to TRBD1. V lost 5 bases to trimming and J lost 10 bases; unmatched junction nucleotides: 7. Germline-derived CDR1 and CDR2 are ENHRY and SYGVKD. This CDR3 has 14 residues. The CDR3, as DNA: TGTGCCATCAGTTCGACAGGGGAGGAATCACCCCTCCACTTT. Amino acid sequence: CAISSTGEESPLHF.

J is TRBJ2-7 and V is TRBV6-1; TRBD2 aligns across 12 bases. CDR3 length equals 15 residues. The V gene's germline CDR1 is MNHNS and CDR2 SASEGT. The junction had 8 bases not matched to a gene; V was cut back by 5 bases and J by 6 bases. The CDR3 here is CASSKSGTSGLEQYF. CDR3 DNA: TGTGCCAGCAGTAAATCCGGGACTAGCGGGCTCGAGCAGTACTTC.

This sequence joins TRBV10-3 and TRBJ1-2; no clear D. This CDR3 has 13 amino acids. The germline V gene encodes CDR1 ENHRY and CDR2 SYGVKD. Trimming took off 8 bases at V and 4 bases at J, with 14 bases between the two ends. The DNA for the CDR3 is TGTGCCATCCGCCAAGGGCAGCTCTATGGCTACACCTTC. It codes for CAIRQGQLYGYTF.

This sequence joins TRBV4-1 and TRBJ1-3, with TRBD1 matching over 7 bases. The V gene end was trimmed by 1 base and the J gene end by 0 bases; junction bases not matched to a gene: 12. CDR1 is MGHRA and CDR2 is YSYEKL in the germline V gene. The CDR3 is made up of 19 amino acids. As DNA, the CDR3 is TGCGCCAGCAGCCAAGTCCAAGGGGGCTTAACATCCTCTGGAAACACCATATATTTT. Translating it yields CASSQVQGGLTSSGNTIYF.

This clonotype was seen more than once but under ten times. The chain combines TRBV29-1 with TRBJ2-2; TRBD1 agrees at 7 bases. The V and J ends lost 7 bases and 3 bases, in that order; junction bases with no gene match: 5. Per germline, CDR1 SQVTM and CDR2 ANQGSEA. This CDR3 is 13 amino acids long. The CDR3 sequence is CSAGQEDTGELFF. The CDR3 nucleotides are TGCAGCGCTGGACAGGAGGACACCGGGGAGCTGTTTTTT.

This clonotype has ten or more counts. The chain uses TRBV20-1 and TRBJ2-3; TRBD2 matches at 8 bases. Germline CDR1 and CDR2: DFQATT and SNEGSKA (reference sequence). The CDR3 consists of 14 residues. V dropped 2 bases and J dropped 4; count of bases not matched to a gene: 5. CDR3 protein: CSARSSGSADTQYF. CDR3 bases: TGCAGTGCTAGATCCAGCGGGAGCGCAGATACGCAGTATTTT.

This clonotype was seen repeatedly, ten times or more. The chain uses TRBV11-3 and TRBJ2-1, with 11 bases lining up with TRBD2. Germline loops: CDR1 SGHNT, CDR2 YENEEA. The V gene end was trimmed by 5 bases and the J gene end by 6 bases; junction bases not matched to a gene: 6. This CDR3 region has 15 residues. CDR3 region: CASSPTSGSSNEQFF. For the CDR3, the DNA is TGTGCCAGCAGCCCTACTAGCGGGAGTAGCAATGAGCAGTTCTTC.

This clonotype was counted a few times. V and J are TRBV20-1 and TRBJ2-1; 7 positions match TRBD2. The CDR3 runs to 15 residues. V gave up 3 bases and J gave up 7 bases; unmatched junction bases: 12. Germline CDR1 and CDR2: DFQATT and SNEGSKA (reference sequence). The CDR3 loop is CSASIGGVKGNEQFF. CDR3 nucleotides: TGCAGTGCTAGCATTGGGGGGGTAAAAGGAAATGAGCAGTTCTTC.

This clonotype was observed at least ten times. This rearrangement joins TRBV10-3 to TRBJ2-3, with 11 bases fitting TRBD2. There are 17 residues in the CDR3. In germline, CDR1 is ENHRY, CDR2 SYGVKD. V gave up 3 bases and J gave up 5 bases; unmatched junction bases: 10. The DNA of the CDR3 is TGTGCCATCAGTGAAGACCCTAGCGGGAGGAGGAGAGATACGCAGTATTTT. Its translation is CAISEDPSGRRRDTQYF.